The clone carrying this T cell receptor (beta chain) was seen only a few times. What it recognizes is unknown. The data derive from a study of post-analysis software for immune sequencing data. Study-level background: The disease courses covered relapsing-remitting, secondary progressive and progressive-relapsing multiple sclerosis.

The authors incorporated unique molecular identifiers into the TCR beta cDNA libraries. TCRdb analysed the PCR reads with MiXCR anew, one entry per CDR3 protein. The sample carries about 430,000 distinct CDR3 sequences, roughly 40% recorded once. Study-level points and caveats: Relative to controls, patients with multiple sclerosis showed significantly lower normalized Chao1 diversity. About 5 TRBV segments appeared more often in patients than in controls, and TRBV5-6, TRBV5-1 and TRBV20-1 were among these.

There are 16 residues in the CDR3. Germline values: CDR1 SEHNR, CDR2 FQNEAQ (reference sequence). The receptor's source is a girl aged 2 to 9 with multiple sclerosis. The chain uses TRBV7-9 and TRBJ2-4; 8 bases line up with TRBD1. The better agreement between TRBJ2-7 and the DNA end casts doubt on the J call. Sequenced material: blood. The CDR3 reads CASSLLPGTGTYEQYF. The CDR3 DNA sequence: TGTGCCAGCAGCCTCCTACCCGGGACAGGCACCTACGAGCAGTACTTC.